What follows are 24 T cell receptor beta chains derived from one specimen sequenced in a study of blood T cells in healthy people across ages (dated by TCRdb to the mid-2010s). Library creation used 5' RACE. The sequencing machine was an Illumina HiSeq 2500. A second PCR of about 6 to 11 cycles was run with a J-beta primer mix and a sample-barcoded 5' primer. TCRdb passed the public sequencing reads through fastp at Q25 and MiXCR, retaining productive beta sequences. Under each unique CDR3 protein, matching rows form one entry showing the most common genes and DNA. The sample contains 850,000 to 950,000 distinct CDR3 sequences, about 30% of them found a single time. Around 15% of the sample is taken by the ten largest. Sequenced input: blood. The receptors were sampled from a woman older than 75 in good health.

The genes are TRBV20-1 and TRBJ2-5; 9 bases align to TRBD2. There are 15 residues in the CDR3. V lost 5 bases and J lost 0; bases outside the gene matches: 7. Germline loops: CDR1 DFQATT, CDR2 SNEGSKA (reference sequence). This CDR3 is CSAARSGGYQETQYF. CDR3 sequence (DNA): TGCAGTGCTGCCCGAAGCGGGGGGTACCAAGAGACCCAGTACTTC.

The sample holds a few counts of this clonotype. The chain is built from TRBV20-1 and TRBJ1-6; possibly TRBD1 for D (6 bases). Germline values: CDR1 DFQATT, CDR2 SNEGSKA (reference sequence). V gave up 0 bases and J gave up 0 bases, with 12 bases separating them. The CDR3 contains 17 residues. CDR3 region: CSARDSGTSSYNSPLHF. DNA of the CDR3: TGCAGTGCTAGAGATTCAGGGACAAGCTCCTATAATTCACCCCTCCACTTT.

The V and J genes are TRBV28 and TRBJ1-2; TRBD1 agrees at 10 bases. V gave up 6 bases and J gave up 5 bases; unmatched junction bases: 12. Germline CDR1 is MDHEN and CDR2 is SYDVKM. The CDR3 length is 16 residues. The CDR3, as DNA: TGTGCCAGCAGCCTTAGACAGGGGGCTTACCTGTATGGCTACACCTTC. Amino acids: CASSLRQGAYLYGYTF.

This rearrangement joins TRBV6-1 to TRBJ1-2; the D is unclear. Between the trimmed V and J ends, which lost 5 bases and 5 bases, there was a span of 12 bases. The CDR3 totals 13 residues. Germline CDR1 and CDR2: MNHNS and SASEGT. The CDR3 sequence is CASSKNAYYGYTF. CDR3 coding DNA: TGTGCCAGCAGTAAAAACGCGTATTATGGCTACACCTTC.

This clonotype was recorded at least ten times. The V and J genes are TRBV20-1 and TRBJ2-5, with 7 bases aligning to TRBD2. This CDR3 region has 12 residues. Germline lookup yields CDR1 DFQATT and CDR2 SNEGSKA (reference sequence). With V trimmed by 4 bases and J by 4 bases, 3 bases remained unmatched. Written as DNA, the CDR3 is TGCAGTGCTAAAGCGGGGCTAGAGACCCAGTACTTC. Protein product: CSAKAGLETQYF.

This clonotype was found many times. This chain's CDR3 is CASSPPSGTGNIDTQYF. CDR3 nucleotide sequence: TGTGCCAGCAGCCCCCCCTCCGGGACAGGGAACATAGATACGCAGTATTTT. The chain combines TRBV7-9 with TRBJ2-3, with 9 bases aligning to TRBD1. This CDR3 has 17 residues. Germline lookup yields CDR1 SEHNR and CDR2 FQNEAQ (reference sequence). The ends lost 5 bases at V and 5 bases at J; junction bases unmatched: 14.

The genes are TRBV19 and TRBJ2-3, with D hard to call. The germline gives CDR1 LNHDA, CDR2 SQIVND (reference sequence). The CDR3 totals 13 residues. V lost 3 bases, J lost 6 bases, and 10 bases lay in between. CDR3 nucleotide sequence: TGTGCCAGTAGTATTGATAAGTCGGATACGCAGTATTTT. Amino acids: CASSIDKSDTQYF.

Comment on this clonotype: A much larger clonotype is one base distant, so this may be a read error. This chain links TRBV15 with TRBJ2-1, with D possibly TRBD1 on 5 matching bases. Trimming shortened V by 0 bases and J by 6 bases, and 12 bases separated the two germline ends. Germline CDR1 LNHNV, CDR2 YYDKDF (reference sequence). The CDR3 spans 15 residues. The CDR3 nucleotides are TGTGCCACCAGCAGAGAGCCTAGGGGTACCAATGAGCAGTTCTTC. Its protein is CATSREPRGTNEQFF. Combining the CDR3 with reference TRBV15 and TRBJ2-1 gives the whole variable domain DAMVIQNPRYQVTQFGKPVTLSCSQTLNHNVMYWYQQKSSQAPKLLFHYYDKDFNNEADTPDNFQSRRPNTSFCFLDIRSPGLGDTAMYLCATSREPRGTNEQFFGPGTRLTVL.

This clonotype was observed a few times. Relative to the germline gene, one junction end is altered; a read error may explain this. The rearrangement uses TRBV7-2 and TRBJ1-2; D is ambiguous. The CDR3 totals 15 residues. Germline CDR1 and CDR2: SGHTA and FQGNSA. The DNA for the CDR3 is TGTGCCAGCAGCCCCGCCCCGGCCGGGTGGAATGGCTGCACCTTC. This codes for CASSPAPAGWNGCTF.

This clonotype was seen a few times. The chain combines TRBV6-2 or TRBV6-3 with TRBJ1-5; D possibly corresponds to TRBD1 (6 bases). Germline V lookup: CDR1 MNHEY, CDR2 SVGEGT. V lost 0 bases and J 1 base, leaving 13 bases between the germline ends. The CDR3 is 17 amino acids. The CDR3 sequence is CASSYSSGTPSNQPQHF. In nucleotides, the CDR3 is TGTGCCAGCAGTTACTCGAGCGGGACACCGAGCAATCAGCCCCAGCATTTT.

As for this clonotype: A clone one base away is much larger, so this may be a read error. J is TRBJ2-5 and V is TRBV18; no clear D. There are 14 residues in the CDR3. The germline V gene encodes CDR1 KGHSH and CDR2 LQKENI. This chain's CDR3 is CASPPKATEETQYF. The CDR3, as DNA: TGTGCCAGCCCACCAAAGGCGACTGAAGAGACCCAGTACTTC.

This clonotype was observed many times. The chain employs TRBV20-1 and TRBJ2-3; perhaps TRBD1 as D (5 bases). The germline CDR1 and CDR2 sequences are DFQATT and SNEGSKA (reference sequence). Trimming took 6 bases from V and 4 from J, leaving 17 bases between them. The CDR3 has 14 residues. The CDR3 nucleotides are TGCAGTGCAACTCCCAGGGTTGTTTCAGATACGCAGTATTTT. Translating gives CSATPRVVSDTQYF.

The table lists this clonotype with a few counts. The chain uses TRBV20-1 and TRBJ1-5; unclear D gene. The CDR3 contains 16 residues. Trimming pared 3 bases from V and 0 bases from J, leaving 15 bases between. The V gene's germline CDR1 is DFQATT and CDR2 SNEGSKA (reference sequence). The CDR3 coding sequence is TGCAGTGCTAGGTCGGACCCGACGAATAGCAATCAGCCCCAGCATTTT. This gives the protein CSARSDPTNSNQPQHF.

This clonotype came up once. At one boundary the junction diverges from the germline segment, which might be a read error. CDR3 sequence (DNA): TGTGTCAGCAGCTTAGCGGATGAGAGAGGCGGCTACACCTTC. Protein sequence: CVSSLADERGGYTF. This chain links TRBV7-9 with TRBJ1-2; D call uncertain. This CDR3 is 14 amino acids long. Germline V gives CDR1 SEHNR, CDR2 FQNEAQ (reference sequence). Based on the CDR3 plus reference TRBV7-9 and TRBJ1-2, the full variable domain is DTGVSQNPRHKITKRGQNVTFRCDPISEHNRLYWYRQTLGQGPEFLTYFQNEAQLEKSRLLSDRFSAERPKGSFSTLEIQRTEQGDSAMYLCVSSLADERGGYTFGSGTRLTVV.

This rearrangement joins TRBV7-8 to TRBJ1-3; 11 positions agree with TRBD1. V was clipped by 6 bases and J by 1 base; unmatched bases: 2. The CDR3 contains 15 residues. The germline V gene encodes CDR1 SGHVS and CDR2 FQNEAQ. CDR3 DNA sequence: TGTGCCAGCAGGGACAGGGGGCGATCTGGAAACACCATATATTTT. Translating gives CASRDRGRSGNTIYF.

On this clonotype itself: A read error may account for a junction end that differs from germline. The gene calls are TRBV18 and TRBJ1-5; the match to TRBD1 covers 8 bases. This CDR3 comprises 15 residues. Germline V gives CDR1 KGHSH, CDR2 LQKENI. CDR3 protein: CASPPGTGINQPQHF. The DNA of the CDR3 is TGTGCCAGCCCACCCGGGACAGGCATTAATCAGCCCCAGCATTTT.

This chain links TRBV27 with TRBJ1-6, with 10 bases identical to TRBD1. The CDR3 totals 15 residues. Germline V gene lookup returns CDR1 MNHEY and CDR2 SMNVEV (reference sequence). Trimming at V came to 5 bases and at J to 7 bases, leaving 5 bases not matched to a gene. The CDR3 loop reads CASSRDRGGNSPLHF. The CDR3 nucleotides are TGTGCCAGCAGTAGGGACAGGGGAGGAAATTCACCCCTCCACTTT.

Remarks on this clonotype: This clone may be a read error of a much larger clone one base away. V gene TRBV10-2 combines with J gene TRBJ2-5; either TRBD1 or TRBD2 may fit D (5 bases each). V lost 8 bases to trimming and J lost 13 bases, with 32 bases between them. The CDR3 has 16 residues. Germline V lookup: CDR1 WSHSY, CDR2 SAAADI. CDR3 protein: CASAIIVRERKNIRYF. DNA of the CDR3: TGCGCCAGCGCGATAATAGTCAGGGAGAGAAAAAACATTCGGTACTTC.

On this clonotype itself: A read error may explain this, as a much larger clone is one base away. The rearrangement links TRBV5-5 to TRBJ2-3, with 8 bases aligning to TRBD2. V shed 6 bases, J shed 5 bases, and the junction held 11 bases outside the gene matches. CDR1 and CDR2 (germline): SGHKS, YYEKEE (reference sequence). The CDR3 runs 15 residues. DNA of the CDR3: TGTGCCAGCAACAGGGACACGGGGGGGCAAGATACGCAGTATTTT. Translated, it gives CASNRDTGGQDTQYF.

The chain links TRBV7-2 to TRBJ1-4; D is perhaps TRBD1 (5 bases). The germline V gene has CDR1 SGHTA and CDR2 FQGNSA. The CDR3 runs to 13 residues. The germline V and J ends were trimmed by 7 bases and 5 bases, with 11 bases remaining between them. Here the CDR3 reads CASTRGVNEKLFF. CDR3 nucleotide sequence: TGTGCCAGCACCCGGGGGGTAAATGAAAAACTGTTTTTT.

This clonotype was counted a few times. The rearrangement uses TRBV20-1 and TRBJ2-1, with D unclear. CDR1 is DFQATT, CDR2 SNEGSKA, per germline (reference sequence). V was clipped by 7 bases and J by 0 bases, with 10 bases between them. The CDR3 consists of 13 residues. In DNA, the CDR3 is TGCAGTGTCCGGGTCACCTCCTACAATGAGCAGTTCTTC. Translation: CSVRVTSYNEQFF.

CDR3 bases: TGTGCCACCAGTGTTGGGGGTTCGGCCGGGGAGCTGTTTTTT. Protein sequence: CATSVGGSAGELFF. The chain uses TRBV24-1 and TRBJ2-2, with D perhaps matching TRBD1 or TRBD2 (5 bases each). The CDR3 spans 14 residues. V was shortened by 5 bases and J by 6 bases, with 12 bases between the two germline ends. Germline CDR1 is KGHDR and CDR2 is SFDVKD.

In this sample, this clonotype turned up many times. V usage is TRBV6-6 and J usage is TRBJ1-2; weak D call: TRBD1 (6 bases). V was clipped by 2 bases and J by 1 base, with 8 bases between them. Germline CDR1 MNHNY, CDR2 SVGAGI (reference sequence). This CDR3 has 14 amino acids. CDR3 sequence reads: CASSYPDSNYGYTF. The CDR3 nucleotides read TGTGCCAGCAGTTACCCGGACAGTAACTATGGCTACACCTTC.

This clonotype was counted many times. The chain uses TRBV14 and TRBJ2-3; D unresolved. V was trimmed by 1 base and J by 2 bases, leaving 13 bases between them. From germline, CDR1 is SGHDN and CDR2 FVKESK. The CDR3 runs 16 residues. The CDR3 is CASSQGSGLNTDTQYF. In DNA, the CDR3 is TGTGCCAGCAGCCAAGGATCCGGGCTGAACACAGATACGCAGTATTTT.